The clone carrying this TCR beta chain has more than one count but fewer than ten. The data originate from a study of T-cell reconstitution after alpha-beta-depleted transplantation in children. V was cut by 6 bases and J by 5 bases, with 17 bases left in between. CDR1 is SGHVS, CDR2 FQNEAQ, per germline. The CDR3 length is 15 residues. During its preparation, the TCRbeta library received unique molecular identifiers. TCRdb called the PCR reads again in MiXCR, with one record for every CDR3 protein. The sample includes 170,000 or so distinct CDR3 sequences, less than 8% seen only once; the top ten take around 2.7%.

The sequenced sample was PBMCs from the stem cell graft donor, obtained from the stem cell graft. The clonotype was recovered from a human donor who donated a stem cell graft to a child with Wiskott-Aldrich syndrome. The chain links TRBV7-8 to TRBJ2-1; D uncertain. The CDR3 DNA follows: TGTGCCAGCAGTACCCAACCCTCCCCGAACAATGAGCAGTTCTTC. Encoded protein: CASSTQPSPNNEQFF.